A selection of T cell receptor beta chains follows, all from one sample in a study of blood T cells in healthy people across ages. TCRdb analysed the 5' RACE reads with MiXCR anew, one entry per CDR3 protein. The sample has about 1,500,000 distinct CDR3 sequences; 42% are singletons. Sample: blood. The receptors derive from a woman aged 18-30 years in good health. CDR3s include the opening cysteine and the closing phenylalanine or tryptophan. A D gene is named only where the DNA matches it firmly. Not every row has a clone size; where given, it reads once, few, many or a size class.

J gene: TRBJ2-5; D gene: .; V gene: TRBV20-1; clone size: .; CDR3 DNA: TGCAGTGCTAGGGATCGGGCGTCGGCCGCCGGGACCCAGTACTTC; CDR3 protein: CSARDRASAAGTQYF
J gene: TRBJ2-3; D gene: TRBD1; V gene: TRBV11-2; clone size: .; CDR3 DNA: TGTGCCAGCAGGGACAGGGGCATGACAGATACGCAGTATTTT; CDR3 protein: CASRDRGMTDTQYF
J gene: TRBJ1-3; D gene: TRBD1; V gene: TRBV5-5; clone size: .; CDR3 DNA: TGTGCCAGCAGCTTTATAATGACGACAGGGCAAAGAAACACCATATATTTT; CDR3 protein: CASSFIMTTGQRNTIYF
J gene: TRBJ2-5; D gene: .; V gene: TRBV20-1; clone size: .; CDR3 DNA: TGCAGTGAAGGGTCTCAAGAGACCCAGTACTTC; CDR3 protein: CSEGSQETQYF
J gene: TRBJ2-7; D gene: TRBD1; V gene: TRBV2; clone size: few; CDR3 DNA: TGTGCCAGCAGTCGGGAGACAGGGGGATACTACGAGCAGTACTTC; CDR3 protein: CASSRETGGYYEQYF
J gene: TRBJ2-1; D gene: .; V gene: TRBV20-1; clone size: .; CDR3 DNA: TGCAGTGCTAGAGATCTTAAAGCTGAGCAGTTCTTC; CDR3 protein: CSARDLKAEQFF
J gene: TRBJ2-7; D gene: .; V gene: TRBV5-5; clone size: .; CDR3 DNA: TGTGCCAGCATGCTTCACCAGGGTTCGACCTACGAGCAGTACTTC; CDR3 protein: CASMLHQGSTYEQYF
J gene: TRBJ2-7; D gene: .; V gene: TRBV7-2; clone size: .; CDR3 DNA: TGTGCCAGCAGCTTAGCAGGTTCCTACTCCTACGAGCAGTACTTC; CDR3 protein: CASSLAGSYSYEQYF
J gene: TRBJ2-1; D gene: .; V gene: TRBV6-1; clone size: .; CDR3 DNA: TGTGCCAGCAGTGAAGGAGGCAACTCCTACAATGAGCAGTTCTTC; CDR3 protein: CASSEGGNSYNEQFF
J gene: TRBJ2-5; D gene: .; V gene: TRBV20-1; clone size: many; CDR3 DNA: TGCAGTGCTAGGTTAGGATCAGACCATGAGCAGTACTTC; CDR3 protein: CSARLGSDHEQYF
J gene: TRBJ2-1; D gene: .; V gene: TRBV5-4; clone size: .; CDR3 DNA: TGTGCCAGCCACAAAGTGGCGGATTACAATGAGCAGTTCTTC; CDR3 protein: CASHKVADYNEQFF
J gene: TRBJ2-3; D gene: .; V gene: TRBV27; clone size: few; CDR3 DNA: TGTGCCAGCAGTTTGGATAAGGGGGATACGCAGTATTTT; CDR3 protein: CASSLDKGDTQYF
J gene: TRBJ2-1; D gene: TRBD2; V gene: TRBV7-6; clone size: few; CDR3 DNA: TGTGCCAGCAGCGAGGGAGGGTACAATGAGCAGTTCTTC; CDR3 protein: CASSEGGYNEQFF
J gene: TRBJ1-4; D gene: .; V gene: TRBV12-3/TRBV12-4; clone size: .; CDR3 DNA: TGTGCCAGCGGCCTAAGGACTCGTGGTGAAAAACTGTTTTTT; CDR3 protein: CASGLRTRGEKLFF
J gene: TRBJ1-2; D gene: .; V gene: TRBV7-3; clone size: .; CDR3 DNA: TGTGCCAGCAGCTTCGGGGCAGGGGTTGGCTACACCTTC; CDR3 protein: CASSFGAGVGYTF
J gene: TRBJ2-1; D gene: .; V gene: TRBV6-5; clone size: few; CDR3 DNA: TGTGCCAGCAGTTACTCTCGGTCGGGGCGGGCCCCCGGGAATGAGCAGTTCTTC; CDR3 protein: CASSYSRSGRAPGNEQFF
J gene: TRBJ1-2; D gene: TRBD1; V gene: TRBV7-2; clone size: .; CDR3 DNA: TGTGCCAGCAGCGGTGTGGACAGGCCTTATGGCTACACCTTC; CDR3 protein: CASSGVDRPYGYTF
J gene: TRBJ2-1; D gene: .; V gene: TRBV20-1; clone size: .; CDR3 DNA: TGCAGTGCTAAGGCGTCTTCCTACAATGAGCAGTTCTTC; CDR3 protein: CSAKASSYNEQFF
J gene: TRBJ2-6; D gene: TRBD2; V gene: TRBV9; clone size: .; CDR3 DNA: TGTGCCAGCAGCCCGGGGGGGGCCGAGACCGTCTCTGGGGCCAACGTCCTGACTTTC; CDR3 protein: CASSPGGAETVSGANVLTF
J gene: TRBJ2-7; D gene: .; V gene: TRBV7-2; clone size: few; CDR3 DNA: TGTGCCAGCAGCCTACCCCCAAACTACGAGCAGTACTTC; CDR3 protein: CASSLPPNYEQYF
J gene: TRBJ2-3; D gene: TRBD2; V gene: TRBV5-1; clone size: .; CDR3 DNA: TGCGCCAGCAGCTTGGGAGGTTCTAGCGGAGGCACAGATACGCAGTATTTT; CDR3 protein: CASSLGGSSGGTDTQYF
J gene: TRBJ2-2; D gene: TRBD2; V gene: TRBV15; clone size: .; CDR3 DNA: TGTGCCACCAGCAGCCAGCGGGGGACCGGGGAGCTGTTTTTT; CDR3 protein: CATSSQRGTGELFF
J gene: TRBJ2-7; D gene: .; V gene: TRBV7-2; clone size: few; CDR3 DNA: TGTGCCAGCAGCTTATATCGACTAGAAGGAGGCGAGCAGTACTTC; CDR3 protein: CASSLYRLEGGEQYF
J gene: TRBJ1-6; D gene: .; V gene: TRBV27; clone size: .; CDR3 DNA: TGTGCCAGCAGTTTATCGAATTCGGGGCAGCTCTACTCCTATAATTCACCCCTCCACTTT; CDR3 protein: CASSLSNSGQLYSYNSPLHF
J gene: TRBJ2-7; D gene: TRBD2; V gene: TRBV30; clone size: .; CDR3 DNA: TGTGCCTGTTCCGGGACTAGGGGCGAGCAGTACTTC; CDR3 protein: CACSGTRGEQYF
J gene: TRBJ2-7; D gene: .; V gene: TRBV20-1; clone size: few; CDR3 DNA: TGCAGTGCTAGAGACTCTAGGGGCTTCTCCTACGAGCAGTACTTC; CDR3 protein: CSARDSRGFSYEQYF
J gene: TRBJ2-5; D gene: TRBD2; V gene: TRBV10-3; clone size: few; CDR3 DNA: TGTGCCATCAGTGAGTTAAAGGCGGGAGAGGAGACCCAGTACTTC; CDR3 protein: CAISELKAGEETQYF
J gene: TRBJ1-1; D gene: .; V gene: TRBV10-3; clone size: .; CDR3 DNA: TGTGCCATCAGTGAGGGGGGCACTGAAGCTTTCTTT; CDR3 protein: CAISEGGTEAFF
J gene: TRBJ2-3; D gene: .; V gene: TRBV2; clone size: few; CDR3 DNA: TGTGCCAGCCCCGCGGGAGATACGCAGTATTTT; CDR3 protein: CASPAGDTQYF
J gene: TRBJ1-1; D gene: .; V gene: TRBV10-3; clone size: .; CDR3 DNA: TGTGCCATCAGTGAGGGGTTTGCTGAAGCTTTCTTT; CDR3 protein: CAISEGFAEAFF
J gene: TRBJ2-7; D gene: .; V gene: TRBV30; clone size: .; CDR3 DNA: TGTGCCGGGAGTTTCAGCTACGAGCAGTACTTC; CDR3 protein: CAGSFSYEQYF
J gene: TRBJ1-2; D gene: .; V gene: TRBV2; clone size: .; CDR3 DNA: TGTGCCAGCACAACGGACAGAACTAACTATGGCCACACCTTC; CDR3 protein: CASTTDRTNYGHTF
J gene: TRBJ2-1; D gene: TRBD2; V gene: TRBV12-3/TRBV12-4; clone size: few; CDR3 DNA: TGTGCCAGCAGTTTATCCGGGACTAGCGGGGGGAATGAGCAGTTCTTC; CDR3 protein: CASSLSGTSGGNEQFF
J gene: TRBJ1-1; D gene: .; V gene: TRBV12-3/TRBV12-4; clone size: few; CDR3 DNA: TGTGCCAGCAGTTTAATTGTGGGGGCTTCGGGCACTGAAGCTTTCTTT; CDR3 protein: CASSLIVGASGTEAFF
J gene: TRBJ1-4; D gene: .; V gene: TRBV6-6; clone size: .; CDR3 DNA: TGTGCCAGCACCCACCGGGGGTCGGGGACTGAAAAACTGTTTTTT; CDR3 protein: CASTHRGSGTEKLFF
J gene: TRBJ2-5; D gene: TRBD2; V gene: TRBV12-3/TRBV12-4; clone size: few; CDR3 DNA: TGTGCCAGCAGTCCTGCTAGCGGGAGAGAGACCCAGTACTTC; CDR3 protein: CASSPASGRETQYF
J gene: TRBJ1-1; D gene: .; V gene: TRBV29-1; clone size: few; CDR3 DNA: TGCAGCGTTGAAGGCGGTAAGTGGGGAGCTTTCTTT; CDR3 protein: CSVEGGKWGAFF
J gene: TRBJ2-7; D gene: TRBD2; V gene: TRBV12-3/TRBV12-4; clone size: few; CDR3 DNA: TGTGCCAGCAGAACTAGCGGGAGGGCCTACGAGCAGTACTTC; CDR3 protein: CASRTSGRAYEQYF
J gene: TRBJ2-7; D gene: TRBD2; V gene: TRBV27; clone size: few; CDR3 DNA: TGTGCCAGCAGCAACCTGGGACTAGCGGGAAACGAGCAGTACTTC; CDR3 protein: CASSNLGLAGNEQYF
J gene: TRBJ2-1; D gene: .; V gene: TRBV6-5; clone size: .; CDR3 DNA: TGTGCCAGCAGTTACGAGTCGGACTTACCCTACAATGAGCAGTTCTTC; CDR3 protein: CASSYESDLPYNEQFF
J gene: TRBJ2-4; D gene: TRBD2; V gene: TRBV5-1; clone size: .; CDR3 DNA: TGCGCCAGCAGCTTGGGCCTAGCGGGGCCTACCAAAAACATTCAGTACTTC; CDR3 protein: CASSLGLAGPTKNIQYF
J gene: TRBJ2-4; D gene: .; V gene: TRBV6-2/TRBV6-3; clone size: .; CDR3 DNA: TGTGCCAGCAGTTACTCGTACGAGGGGGGTGCCAAAAACATTCAGTACTTC; CDR3 protein: CASSYSYEGGAKNIQYF
J gene: TRBJ2-3; D gene: TRBD2; V gene: TRBV20-1; clone size: .; CDR3 DNA: TGCAGTGCTAGGCGACTAGCGGGAGGGCCAGCGACAGATACGCAGTATTTT; CDR3 protein: CSARRLAGGPATDTQYF
J gene: TRBJ2-5; D gene: .; V gene: TRBV6-5; clone size: .; CDR3 DNA: TGTGCCAGCAGTCCTGACGGAGGAGAGACCCAGTACTTC; CDR3 protein: CASSPDGGETQYF
J gene: TRBJ2-5; D gene: .; V gene: TRBV4-1; clone size: .; CDR3 DNA: TGCGCCCCTGGGGGAGTCGGGGAGACCCAGTACTTC; CDR3 protein: CAPGGVGETQYF
J gene: TRBJ1-3; D gene: .; V gene: TRBV6-1; clone size: .; CDR3 DNA: TGTGCCAGCACCGGACTCTCTGGAAACACCATATATTTT; CDR3 protein: CASTGLSGNTIYF
J gene: TRBJ1-2; D gene: .; V gene: TRBV28; clone size: .; CDR3 DNA: TGTGCCAGCAGGCAGGTTGGCTACACCTTC; CDR3 protein: CASRQVGYTF